This T cell receptor beta chain was sequenced for a study of blood T cell repertoires in COVID-19. The V end was cut by 6 bases, the J end by 1 base, with 13 bases between. CDR1 is SGHRS and CDR2 is YFSETQ in the germline V gene. The CDR3 loop spans 14 amino acids. This table comes from immunoSEQ multiplex PCR, and its TCRdb copy is limited to in-frame clones, with some not included. The sample lists roughly 50,000 clones, about 90% occurring once. The sample taken for sequencing was peripheral blood. The rearrangement links TRBV5-1 to TRBJ2-5, with a tentative D call TRBD1 (6 bases). This TCR was sampled from a human donor in a cohort sampled during active COVID-19. The CDR3 region is CASKPDRIQETQYF. The DNA for the CDR3 is TGCGCCAGCAAACCCGACAGGATCCAAGAGACCCAGTACTTC.